Following are 31 T cell receptor beta chains from one sample sequenced in a study of blood T cell repertoires in COVID-19. The method was immunoSEQ multiplex PCR; TCRdb's version includes in-frame clones alone and lacks a portion of them. This sample has roughly 160,000 clones, with roughly 80% found just once. The specimen sequenced was PBMCs or T cells enriched from blood (not recorded which). Receptors originate from a woman aged 55-70 years who had recovered from COVID-19.

The chain carries TRBV10-3 and TRBJ1-1, with TRBD1 matching over 9 bases. Looked up from germline, CDR1 is ENHRY and CDR2 is SYGVKD. The junction had 14 bases not matched to a gene; V was cut back by 6 bases and J by 3 bases. This CDR3 region has 17 residues. DNA of the CDR3: TGTGCCATCAGAAGAACGGACAGGGGAGCGGTTGACACTGAAGCTTTCTTT. Its protein product is CAIRRTDRGAVDTEAFF.

This clone appeared a single time. The J gene is TRBJ1-5, the V gene TRBV5-8; no clear D gene. CDR3 size: 14 residues. Deletions cut 0 bases from V and 5 bases from J, with 9 bases between. The germline V gene encodes CDR1 SGHTS and CDR2 YDEGEE. For the CDR3, the DNA is TGTGCCAGCAGCTTGGTGGGAGGGCATCAGCCCCAGCATTTT. This encodes CASSLVGGHQPQHF.

The chain uses TRBV19 and TRBJ2-7; 8 nucleotides align to TRBD2. Germline V lookup: CDR1 LNHDA, CDR2 SQIVND (reference sequence). CDR3 size: 15 residues. The ends lost 3 bases at V and 3 bases at J; junction bases unmatched: 7. For the CDR3, the DNA is TGTGCCAGTAGTATGAGGTCTAGCGGGCACTACGAGCAGTACTTC. Protein product: CASSMRSSGHYEQYF.

This chain links TRBV19 with TRBJ2-7, with 9 bases matching TRBD1. J was trimmed by 7 bases and V by 2 bases; bases with no gene match: 9. CDR1 LNHDA and CDR2 SQIVND come from the germline V gene (reference sequence). CDR3 length: 15 amino acids. CDR3 loop: CASSIKGQGIWEQYF. The CDR3 DNA is TGTGCCAGTAGTATAAAGGGACAGGGTATATGGGAGCAGTACTTC.

This chain links TRBV5-5 with TRBJ1-3, with D tentatively TRBD1 (5 bases). Per the germline V gene, CDR1 is SGHKS and CDR2 is YYEKEE (reference sequence). This CDR3 region has 16 residues. The V and J ends lost 0 bases and 2 bases respectively, with 12 bases between them. CDR3 amino acids: CASSLGGRATGNTIYF. The CDR3 coding sequence is TGTGCCAGCAGCTTGGGGGGCAGGGCGACTGGAAACACCATATATTTT. Together with reference TRBV5-5 and TRBJ1-3, the CDR3 gives the full variable domain: DAGVTQSPTHLIKTRGQQVTLRCSPISGHKSVSWYQQVLGQGPQFIFQYYEKEERGRGNFPDRFSARQFPNYSSELNVNALLLGDSALYLCASSLGGRATGNTIYFGEGSWLTVV.

The chain uses TRBV27 and TRBJ2-7, with D perhaps TRBD2 (5 bases). The length of the CDR3 is 15 residues. Trimming removed 6 bases from V and 6 bases from J, with 21 bases in between. The germline gives CDR1 MNHEY, CDR2 SMNVEV (reference sequence). The CDR3 nucleotides read TGTGCCAGCAGACCCGGACGGCAGTCGGGAATCGAGCAGTACTTC. It translates to CASRPGRQSGIEQYF.

The chain couples TRBV6-5 to TRBJ2-7, with TRBD2 as a possible D gene (5 bases). Germline V gene sequence: CDR1 MNHEY, CDR2 SVGAGI. The CDR3 is 13 residues long. V was pared by 4 bases and J by 1 base, with 8 bases between. Written as DNA, the CDR3 is TGTGCCAGCAGTTTCCCGGGGTCCTACGAGCAGTACTTC. Amino acid sequence: CASSFPGSYEQYF.

The chain links TRBV9 to TRBJ2-1; D unclear. V was pared by 3 bases and J by 2 bases, with 3 bases between. Per germline, CDR1 SGDLS and CDR2 YYNGEE. CDR3 length: 12 residues. Written as DNA, the CDR3 is TGTGCCAGCAGCGCTACCTACAATGAGCAGTTCTTC. Residues: CASSATYNEQFF.

This clone was found many times. This chain links TRBV10-1 with TRBJ2-7; 7 nucleotides agree with TRBD1. In germline, CDR1 is WNHNN, CDR2 SYGVQD (reference sequence). CDR3 length: 15 amino acids. The V and J ends lost 6 bases and 3 bases, in that order; junction bases with no gene match: 11. The CDR3 DNA reads as TGCGCCAGCAGACTACCGGGACAGACAGTCTACGAGCAGTACTTC. The encoded protein is CASRLPGQTVYEQYF.

The chain couples TRBV19 to TRBJ1-3, with D maybe TRBD1 (6 bases). The CDR3 has 15 amino acids. V was cut by 5 bases and J by 4 bases, with 15 bases left in between. Per the germline V gene, CDR1 is LNHDA and CDR2 is SQIVND (reference sequence). CDR3: CASSPRQAIGNTIYF. The DNA for the CDR3 is TGTGCCAGTAGTCCTCGACAGGCGATCGGAAACACCATATATTTT.

This chain joins TRBV27 and TRBJ2-5, with D possibly TRBD1 on 6 matching bases. V lost 7 bases and J lost 0, with 18 bases in between. The germline V gene has CDR1 MNHEY and CDR2 SMNVEV (reference sequence). The CDR3 runs to 16 residues. In DNA, the CDR3 is TGTGCCAGCAAAAGGGGTACAGGGATTGACCAAGAGACCCAGTACTTC. Translation: CASKRGTGIDQETQYF.

V usage is TRBV7-2 and J usage is TRBJ2-2, with 7 bases fitting TRBD2. J was trimmed by 2 bases and V by 5 bases; bases with no gene match: 5. Looked up from germline, CDR1 is SGHTA and CDR2 is FQGNSA. There are 15 residues in the CDR3. The CDR3 is CASSLGLGNTGELFF. CDR3 nucleotides: TGTGCCAGCAGCCTAGGACTAGGTAACACCGGGGAGCTGTTTTTT.

This clone was recorded once. V is TRBV11-1 and J is TRBJ1-2, with D perhaps matching TRBD1 (5 bases). Trimming removed 5 bases at V and 5 bases at J, with 18 bases between. The CDR3 loop spans 15 amino acids. Germline lookup yields CDR1 SGHAT and CDR2 FQDESV (reference sequence). This chain's CDR3 is CASSAPGGDRYGYTF. The CDR3 DNA is TGTGCCAGCAGCGCCCCTGGGGGGGATCGGTATGGCTACACCTTC. Together with reference TRBV11-1 and TRBJ1-2, the CDR3 gives the full variable domain: EAEVAQSPRYKITEKSQAVAFWCDPISGHATLYWYRQILGQGPELLVQFQDESVVDDSQLPKDRFSAERLKGVDSTLKIQPAELGDSAMYLCASSAPGGDRYGYTFGSGTRLTVV.

The rearrangement joins TRBV9 to TRBJ1-6; D is possibly TRBD1 (6 bases). The CDR3 totals 13 residues. Germline assignment: CDR1 SGDLS and CDR2 YYNGEE. Trimming took off 6 bases at V and 5 bases at J, with 9 bases between the two ends. CDR3 residues: CASTSGDNSPLHF. In DNA, the CDR3 is TGTGCCAGCACCTCAGGGGATAATTCACCCCTCCACTTT.

The gene calls are TRBV5-1 and TRBJ2-7; TRBD2 agrees at 8 bases. The trim removed 0 bases at V and 8 bases at J, leaving 13 bases unmatched. The CDR3 loop spans 16 amino acids. The V gene's germline CDR1 is SGHRS and CDR2 YFSETQ. CDR3 nucleotides: TGCGCCAGCAGCTTGGGAACCGGGACTAGGGCTACGAAGCAGTACTTC. Encoded protein: CASSLGTGTRATKQYF.

This chain links TRBV19 with TRBJ1-3; weak D call: TRBD1 (5 bases). The CDR3 consists of 15 residues. The germline V and J ends were trimmed by 8 bases and 1 base, with 15 bases remaining between them. Germline loops: CDR1 LNHDA, CDR2 SQIVND (reference sequence). CDR3 protein: CASVREGRSGNTIYF. CDR3 bases: TGTGCCAGTGTGAGAGAGGGGAGGTCTGGAAACACCATATATTTT.

V and J are TRBV3-1 (or the pseudogene TRBV3-2) and TRBJ1-4; TRBD1 aligns across 7 bases. V trimming: 5 bases; J trimming: 3 bases; junction bases outside the gene matches: 3. CDR3 length: 14 amino acids. Germline CDR1 is LGHDT and CDR2 is YNNKEL (reference sequence). The CDR3 region has the DNA TGTGCCAGCAGCGACAGGGTTGCTAATGAAAAACTGTTTTTT. It translates to CASSDRVANEKLFF.

This clone showed up just a few times. The V call is TRBV30, the J call TRBJ2-5, with TRBD2 matching 11 bases. The CDR3 contains 14 residues. J was trimmed by 6 bases and V by 1 base; bases with no gene match: 4. Germline CDR1 and CDR2: GTSNPN and SVGIG (reference sequence). The CDR3 DNA is TGTGCCTGGAGTGCTAGCGGGGGGCGGAAGACCCAGTACTTC. Encoded protein: CAWSASGGRKTQYF.

The chain joins TRBV19 to TRBJ1-3; D gene unclear. Trimming pared 9 bases from V and 0 bases from J, leaving 6 bases between. CDR3 size: 12 residues. Germline loops: CDR1 LNHDA, CDR2 SQIVND (reference sequence). The CDR3 spells CASTSSGNTIYF. The CDR3 DNA reads TGTGCCAGCACATCCTCTGGAAACACCATATATTTT.

The V call is TRBV9, the J call TRBJ2-3; a weak D match, TRBD2 (5 bases). The germline CDR1 and CDR2 sequences are SGDLS and YYNGEE. This CDR3 comprises 14 residues. The ends were cut back, 5 bases at V and 0 bases at J, with 10 bases in the middle. The CDR3 reads CASSVGDSTDTQYF. CDR3 coding DNA: TGTGCCAGCAGTGTCGGGGATAGCACAGATACGCAGTATTTT.

This chain uses TRBV18 with TRBJ1-3, with a possible D match to TRBD1 (5 bases). The germline V gene has CDR1 KGHSH and CDR2 LQKENI. The CDR3 covers 14 residues. Trimming stripped 3 bases from V and 2 bases from J, with 8 bases between. CDR3 region: CASSPGGAGNTIYF. In nucleotides, the CDR3 is TGTGCCAGCTCACCGGGGGGAGCTGGAAACACCATATATTTT.

The chain recombines TRBV2 with TRBJ2-5; 7 nucleotides align to TRBD2. CDR1 and CDR2 (germline): SNHLY, FYNNEI. This CDR3 has 16 residues. J was trimmed by 1 base and V by 3 bases; bases with no gene match: 8. CDR3 DNA: TGTGCCAGCAGTGAGTTTTCTAGCGGCCTCCAAGAGACCCAGTACTTC. Protein sequence: CASSEFSSGLQETQYF.

The J gene is TRBJ1-2, the V gene TRBV6-5; no definite D call. The CDR3 contains 13 residues. V shed 2 bases and J shed 2 bases, with 6 bases lying between them. The germline gives CDR1 MNHEY, CDR2 SVGAGI. This CDR3 is CASSYTENYGYTF. The CDR3 nucleotides are TGTGCCAGCAGTTACACAGAGAACTATGGCTACACCTTC.

This clone occurred a few times. The rearrangement uses TRBV7-2 and TRBJ2-3; the D gene is possibly TRBD2 (5 bases). This CDR3 region has 13 residues. The V gene's germline CDR1 is SGHTA and CDR2 FQGNSA. Trimming took off 5 bases at V and 4 bases at J, with 10 bases between the two ends. The CDR3 DNA is TGTGCCAGCAGCCCGCGGCGGGCAGATACGCAGTATTTT. Its protein product is CASSPRRADTQYF.

V and J are TRBV2 and TRBJ1-5; TRBD1 agrees at 9 bases. Germline trimming cut 4 bases from V and 7 bases from J; bases unmatched to any gene: 5. From germline, CDR1 is SNHLY and CDR2 FYNNEI. The CDR3 runs to 14 residues. The CDR3 DNA follows: TGTGCCAGCAGTGGGACAGGGGATGGGCAGCCCCAGCATTTT. The encoded protein is CASSGTGDGQPQHF.

V is TRBV10-1 and J is TRBJ2-2, with TRBD1 as a possible D gene (6 bases). With 3 bases removed from V and 6 bases from J, the gap between germline ends came to 11 bases. The CDR3 has 14 amino acids. The germline CDR1 and CDR2 sequences are WNHNN and SYGVQD (reference sequence). The CDR3 DNA reads TGCGCCAGCAGTGATAGAGCAGGGGCCGGGGAGCTGTTTTTT. Its protein is CASSDRAGAGELFF.

The chain employs TRBV5-4 and TRBJ2-2, with 10 bases matching TRBD2. The CDR3 length is 15 residues. CDR1 SGHNT and CDR2 YYREEE come from the germline V gene (reference sequence). V was pared by 4 bases and J by 5 bases, with 5 bases of the junction left unmatched. The CDR3 sequence is CASSTERGGTGELFF. CDR3 DNA: TGTGCCAGCAGCACCGAGCGGGGGGGTACCGGGGAGCTGTTTTTT.

The gene calls are TRBV27 and TRBJ1-2, with a weak D call TRBD1 (6 bases). V was shortened by 10 bases and J by 1 base, with 13 bases between the two germline ends. Per germline, CDR1 MNHEY and CDR2 SMNVEV (reference sequence). The CDR3 sequence is 13 residues long. The CDR3 is CAKLTGNNYGYTF. The CDR3 coding sequence is TGTGCCAAGCTAACAGGGAATAACTATGGCTACACCTTC.

This clone was observed a few times. The V gene is TRBV6-4, the J gene TRBJ1-3, with D unclear. The V gene lost 2 bases and the J gene lost 9 bases, with 11 bases spanning the gap. The CDR3 runs 13 residues. Germline V CDR1 and CDR2: MRHNA, SNTAGT. CDR3 DNA: TGTGCCAGCAGTGACACCCCTGAGGGCACCATATATTTT. Amino acid sequence: CASSDTPEGTIYF.

The chain uses TRBV4-1 and TRBJ2-3, with 11 bases identical to TRBD2. Germline CDR1 and CDR2: MGHRA and YSYEKL. The CDR3 consists of 15 residues. The junction had 4 bases not matched to a gene; V was cut back by 1 base and J by 7 bases. Here the CDR3 reads CASSQVAGGPNTQYF. The CDR3, as DNA: TGCGCCAGCAGCCAAGTAGCGGGGGGGCCAAATACGCAGTATTTT.

The CDR3 DNA reads as TGTGCCAGCAGCTTAGAGGTAGCGGGGGGGATTGGTGAGCAGTTCTTC. It codes for CASSLEVAGGIGEQFF. The chain uses TRBV11-2 and TRBJ2-1; TRBD2 agrees at 11 bases. The germline V gene has CDR1 SGHAT and CDR2 FQNNGV. J was trimmed by 9 bases and V by 0 bases; bases with no gene match: 7. The CDR3 is 16 amino acids.